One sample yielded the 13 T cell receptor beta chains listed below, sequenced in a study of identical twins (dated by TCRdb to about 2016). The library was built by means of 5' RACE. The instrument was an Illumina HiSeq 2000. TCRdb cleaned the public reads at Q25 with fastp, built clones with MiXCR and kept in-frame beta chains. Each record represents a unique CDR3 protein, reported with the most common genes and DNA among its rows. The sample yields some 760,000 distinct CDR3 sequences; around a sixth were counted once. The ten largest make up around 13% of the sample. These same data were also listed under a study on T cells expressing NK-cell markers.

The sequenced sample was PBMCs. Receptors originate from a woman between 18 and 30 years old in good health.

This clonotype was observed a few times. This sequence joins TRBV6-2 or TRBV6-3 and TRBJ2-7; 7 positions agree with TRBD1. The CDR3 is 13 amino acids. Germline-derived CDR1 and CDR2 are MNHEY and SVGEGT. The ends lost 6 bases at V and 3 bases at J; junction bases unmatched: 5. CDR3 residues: CASRWTGDYEQYF. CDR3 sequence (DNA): TGTGCCAGCAGGTGGACAGGCGACTACGAGCAGTACTTC.

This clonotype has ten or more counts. The CDR3 reads CASSAGDRASDTQYF. The CDR3 bases are TGTGCCAGCAGTGCGGGGGACAGGGCATCAGATACGCAGTATTTT. The gene calls are TRBV25-1 and TRBJ2-3; 9 bases align to TRBD1. Germline V gene sequence: CDR1 MGHDK, CDR2 SYGVNS. CDR3 length: 15 amino acids. Trimming removed 4 bases from V and 4 bases from J; junction bases left unmatched: 6.

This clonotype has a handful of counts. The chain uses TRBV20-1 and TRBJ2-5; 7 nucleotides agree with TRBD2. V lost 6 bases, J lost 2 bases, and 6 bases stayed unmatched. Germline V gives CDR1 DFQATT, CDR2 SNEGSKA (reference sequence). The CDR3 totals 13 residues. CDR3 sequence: CSASGTIQETQYF. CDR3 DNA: TGCAGTGCGTCCGGGACTATACAAGAGACCCAGTACTTC.

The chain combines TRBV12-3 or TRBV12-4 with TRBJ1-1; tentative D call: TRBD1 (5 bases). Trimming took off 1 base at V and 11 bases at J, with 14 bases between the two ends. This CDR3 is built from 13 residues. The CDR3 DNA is TGTGCCAGCAGTTTAGAGGGAAGGGCAGGGGCTTTCTTT. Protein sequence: CASSLEGRAGAFF.

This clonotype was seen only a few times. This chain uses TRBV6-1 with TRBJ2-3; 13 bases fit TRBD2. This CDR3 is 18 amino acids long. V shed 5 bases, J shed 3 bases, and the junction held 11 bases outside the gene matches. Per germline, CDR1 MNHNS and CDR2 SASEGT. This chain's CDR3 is CASSRGLAGRSDTDTQYF. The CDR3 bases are TGTGCCAGCAGTAGGGGACTAGCGGGACGATCGGATACAGATACGCAGTATTTT.

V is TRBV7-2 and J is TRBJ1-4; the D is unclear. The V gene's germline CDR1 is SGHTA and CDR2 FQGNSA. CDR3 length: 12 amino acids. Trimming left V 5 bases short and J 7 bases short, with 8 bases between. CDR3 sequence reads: CASSRYREKLFF. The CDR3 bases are TGTGCCAGCAGCCGGTATCGTGAAAAACTGTTTTTT.

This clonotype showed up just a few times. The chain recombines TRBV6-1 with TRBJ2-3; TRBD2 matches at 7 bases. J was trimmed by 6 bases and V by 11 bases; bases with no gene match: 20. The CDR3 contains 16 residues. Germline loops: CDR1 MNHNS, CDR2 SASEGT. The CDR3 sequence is CAANPRGGATGDTQYF. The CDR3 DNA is TGTGCCGCCAATCCGCGGGGAGGGGCCACGGGGGATACGCAGTATTTT.

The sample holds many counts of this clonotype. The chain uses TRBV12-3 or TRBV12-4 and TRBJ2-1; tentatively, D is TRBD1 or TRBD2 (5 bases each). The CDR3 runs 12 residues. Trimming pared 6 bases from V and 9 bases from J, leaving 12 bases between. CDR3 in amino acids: CASSLFGGEQFF. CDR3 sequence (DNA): TGTGCCAGCAGCCTTTTTGGGGGTGAGCAGTTCTTC.

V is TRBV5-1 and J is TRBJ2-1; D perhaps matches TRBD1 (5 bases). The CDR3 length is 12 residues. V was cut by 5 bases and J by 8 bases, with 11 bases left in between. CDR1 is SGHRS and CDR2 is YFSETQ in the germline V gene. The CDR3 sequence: CASSPGWDEQFF. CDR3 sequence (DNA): TGCGCCAGCAGTCCAGGGTGGGATGAGCAGTTCTTC.

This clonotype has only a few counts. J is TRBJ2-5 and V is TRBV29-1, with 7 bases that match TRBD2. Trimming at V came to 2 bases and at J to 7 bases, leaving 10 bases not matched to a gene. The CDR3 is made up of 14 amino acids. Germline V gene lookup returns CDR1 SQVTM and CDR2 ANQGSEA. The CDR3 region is CSVEPVAGVPTQYF. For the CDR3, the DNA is TGCAGCGTTGAACCGGTTGCGGGAGTTCCGACCCAGTACTTC.

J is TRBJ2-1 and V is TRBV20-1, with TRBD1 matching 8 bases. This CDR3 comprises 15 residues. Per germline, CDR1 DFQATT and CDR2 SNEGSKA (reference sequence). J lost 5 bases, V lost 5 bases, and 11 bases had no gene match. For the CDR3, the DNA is TGCAGTGCTCTCCGGACAGGGTCTCATAACAATGAGCAGTTCTTC. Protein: CSALRTGSHNNEQFF.

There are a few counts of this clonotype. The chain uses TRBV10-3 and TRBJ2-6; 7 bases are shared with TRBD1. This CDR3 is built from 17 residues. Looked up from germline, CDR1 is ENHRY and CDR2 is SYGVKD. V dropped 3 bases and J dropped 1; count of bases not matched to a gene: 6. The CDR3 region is CAISDRDSRSGANVLTF. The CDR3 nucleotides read TGTGCCATCAGTGATAGGGACAGCCGATCTGGGGCCAACGTCCTGACTTTC.

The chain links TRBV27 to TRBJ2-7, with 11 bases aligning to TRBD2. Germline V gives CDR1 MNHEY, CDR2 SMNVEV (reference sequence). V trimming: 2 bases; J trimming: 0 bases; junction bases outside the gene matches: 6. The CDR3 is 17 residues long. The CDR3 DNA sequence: TGTGCCAGCAGTTTAAGGTGGGGACTAGCGGTCTCCTACGAGCAGTACTTC. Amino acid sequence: CASSLRWGLAVSYEQYF.